This T cell receptor beta chain was captured by sequencing in a study of T-cell memory formation after mild COVID-19. General study results and limits: Later expanders leaned toward CD4+, whereas clones contracting from day 15 to 85 were balanced CD4/CD8.

Comments on this clonotype: The antigen remains undetermined.

MiXCR, applied by TCRdb to the 5' RACE reads, yields one record per CDR3 protein. The sample has some 450,000 distinct CDR3 sequences, 18% seen once. Germline values: CDR1 SGHNT, CDR2 YYREEE (reference sequence). The CDR3 covers 14 residues. After removal of 0 bases from V and 5 bases from J, the junction contained 3 bases not matched to a gene. What was sequenced was PBMCs or a T cell subset sorted from them (not recorded which). V usage is TRBV5-4 and J usage is TRBJ1-1, with 8 bases fitting TRBD1. This clonotype originated in a man aged 18 to 35 who had mild COVID-19 (a few samples of this study predate the infection). Cell type and time point are not known. CDR3: CASSLADRATEAFF. The CDR3 DNA reads as TGTGCCAGCAGCTTGGCGGACAGGGCTACTGAAGCTTTCTTT.